This TCR beta chain comes out of a study of regulatory T cells in long-lasting Graves disease. Notes on the study in general: Relative to newly diagnosed Graves' patients, persistent ones had lower TCR diversity.

This clonotype came up many times. The antigen remains undetermined. In building TCR beta libraries, iRepertoire HTBI primers were used together with Arm-PCR of CDR3 regions. TCRdb reprocessed the multiplex PCR reads via MiXCR and lists one record per CDR3 protein. The data hold 530,000 or so distinct CDR3 sequences, with 16% observed a single time. This CDR3 comprises 13 residues. Germline CDR1 and CDR2: GTSNPN and SVGIG (reference sequence). V trimming: 8 bases; J trimming: 6 bases; junction bases outside the gene matches: 10. Time point specified: newly diagnosed GD, antithyroid drugs for less than 3 months. Generation of the TCR library employed RNA extracted from PBMCs. Separately, the same data were catalogued under a study of T cells in Graves' hyperthyroidism and ophthalmopathy. That source notes: The majority of expanded thyroid clonotypes above 0.001 also appeared in blood.

The source of this sequence is a young man with Graves disease. The chain is built from TRBV30 and TRBJ2-3, with TRBD1 matching over 8 bases. The sample was peripheral blood mononuclear cells (PBMCs), taken at new diagnosis, from a patient treated with antithyroid drugs. DNA for the CDR3: TGTGCCCGGCATGACAGGGGCTCCGATACGCAGTATTTT. Amino acid sequence: CARHDRGSDTQYF.